This T cell receptor beta chain appears in the sequencing data of a study of blood T cell repertoires in COVID-19. In the study overall: T cells, B-cell-depleted T cells, or PBMCs supplied cDNA or gDNA.

The data were produced by immunoSEQ multiplex PCR, yet TCRdb's version contains in-frame clones alone and is incomplete. The profile covers 85,000 to 120,000 clones, with about 90% appearing a single time and 2% to 2.5% taken by the ten largest. The CDR3 is 15 residues long. The V and J ends lost 0 bases and 6 bases, in that order; junction bases with no gene match: 3. From germline, CDR1 is SGHTA and CDR2 FQGNSA. The chain combines TRBV7-2 with TRBJ2-3, with 10 bases that match TRBD2. This receptor was taken from a man between 50 and 59 years old with active COVID-19. The material sequenced was peripheral blood. The CDR3 reads CASSLAQRGGDTQYF. Written as DNA, the CDR3 is TGTGCCAGCAGCTTAGCGCAGCGGGGGGGCGATACGCAGTATTTT.